This T cell receptor (beta chain) derives from a study of PD-L1 blockade in urothelial cancer. Study in general: Patients with male sex and bladder-origin urothelial cancer accounted for twenty-five of 29 enrolled. Blood samples had a median of 141,255 T cells, roughly 83,000 unique TCRs, and clonality around 0.08.

Data came from immunoSEQ multiplex PCR; TCRdb stores just in-frame clones and leaves some out. The table lists 25,000 to 35,000 clones, approximately 81% of them singletons. The CDR3 contains 13 residues. Per the germline V gene, CDR1 is SGHTA and CDR2 is FQGNSA. V was cut by 5 bases and J by 6 bases, with 11 bases left in between. Time point noted: peripheral blood 6 weeks after treatment start. Locally advanced or metastatic urothelial carcinoma affected the patients. The sample consisted of PBMCs, taken around atezolizumab (anti-PD-L1) treatment. The source of this sequence is a man in his 70s with urothelial cancer. V and J are TRBV7-2 and TRBJ1-5; D possibly corresponds to TRBD1 (6 bases). CDR3 in amino acids: CASSRGGAQPQHF. CDR3 coding DNA: TGTGCCAGCAGCCGTGGGGGGGCTCAGCCCCAGCATTTT.